The entry that follows covers one T cell receptor beta chain sequence. This specimen comes from a study of blood T cell repertoires in COVID-19. Deletions cut 2 bases from V and 8 bases from J, with 15 bases between. This CDR3 is built from 14 residues. Germline CDR1 reads SGHDN; CDR2 reads FVKESK. Using immunoSEQ multiplex PCR, the repertoire was profiled, and TCRdb retains in-frame clones only, with some absent. The sample records 5,700 or so clones, about four fifths being singletons. V is TRBV14 and J is TRBJ1-2, with D maybe TRBD1 (6 bases). The sequence was collected from a human donor with active COVID-19. The donor label of this sample is uncertain. Specimen: peripheral blood. The CDR3 DNA reads as TGTGCCAGCAGCCAATTAAACAGGGTAGAGGGCTACACCTTC. Protein product: CASSQLNRVEGYTF.